These T cell receptor beta chains were read from a single sample in a study of CD8 T cells in Susac syndrome. TCRdb re-called the immunoSEQ multiplex PCR reads with MiXCR, one entry per CDR3 protein. This table has approximately 280,000 distinct CDR3 sequences, around 83% appearing once. The sample taken for sequencing was CD8+ T cells from PBMCs. The receptors stem from a human donor with multiple sclerosis. CDR3s include the opening cysteine and the closing phenylalanine or tryptophan. The D gene is left open where the match is weak. Some rows mark clone size as missing; the rest say once, few, many or name a class of expanded clone.

>once|TRBJ2-2|-|TRBV30
TGTGCCTGGTGGACTATAACCGGGGAGCTGTTTTTT
CAWWTITGELFF
>-|TRBJ2-1|TRBD2|TRBV12-3/TRBV12-4
TGTGCCAGCAGCCCGTTAGCGGGAGTACGTAGGGATGAGCAGTTCTTC
CASSPLAGVRRDEQFF
>-|TRBJ2-7|-|TRBV6-1
TGTGCCAGCAGTGAAGTTGCCGTGGGTCACTACGAGCAGTACTTC
CASSEVAVGHYEQYF
>-|TRBJ1-1|-|TRBV9
TGTGCCAGCAGCGTAGGGGGGGCTCGTGAAGCTTTCTTT
CASSVGGAREAFF
>-|TRBJ2-5|-|TRBV30
TGTGCCTGGAGTGATTCAGGGTTGGGAAAGACCCAGTACTTC
CAWSDSGLGKTQYF
>-|TRBJ1-2|-|TRBV5-6
TGTGCCAGCAGCTTGCCAGGGGAAGCTAACTATGGCTACACCTTC
CASSLPGEANYGYTF
>-|TRBJ2-7|-|TRBV5-1
TGCGCCAGCGCAGGTCCGGGACGGACGAACCACGAGCAGTACTTC
CASAGPGRTNHEQYF
>few|TRBJ2-3|-|TRBV19
TGTGCCAGTAGTATGGTGGGCCTCGCAGATACGCAGTATTTT
CASSMVGLADTQYF
>-|TRBJ2-3|-|TRBV7-9
TGTGCCAGCAGCTCTCCACTACCTAGCACAGATACGCAGTATTTT
CASSSPLPSTDTQYF
>-|TRBJ2-7|-|TRBV19
TGTGCCAGTAGTCCGCGGGTCTCCTACGAGCAGTACTTC
CASSPRVSYEQYF
>-|TRBJ1-2|TRBD1|TRBV28
TGTGCCAGCAGTTTCCCCCTCGGGCAGGGGGTCCGGGGGGGCTACACCTTC
CASSFPLGQGVRGGYTF
>-|TRBJ2-3|-|TRBV7-9
TGTGCCAGCAGCTACTCAGAGCGGGCTAGCACAGATACGCAGTATTTT
CASSYSERASTDTQYF
>-|TRBJ1-2|TRBD1|TRBV29-1
TGCAGCGTTGAAGCACCTTCCCCGGACAGGGGGATAAGTTATGGCTACACCTTC
CSVEAPSPDRGISYGYTF
>-|TRBJ2-7|TRBD2|TRBV28
TGTGCCAGCAGTTTATTCTTAGCGGGAGGACGCTACGAGCAGTACTTC
CASSLFLAGGRYEQYF
>-|TRBJ1-2|TRBD1|TRBV6-1
TGTGCCAGCAGTCCGACAGGGGGCGGGAACTATGGCTACACCTTC
CASSPTGGGNYGYTF
>-|TRBJ2-7|TRBD2|TRBV14
TGTGCCAGCAGCCCCCGGACTAGCGGGAGTCTCTCCTACGAGCAGTACTTC
CASSPRTSGSLSYEQYF
>-|TRBJ1-1|TRBD1|TRBV6-5
TGTGCCAGCAGTGCAAACAGGGGAGGGTTCCCTGAAGCTTTCTTT
CASSANRGGFPEAFF
>-|TRBJ2-2|TRBD2|TRBV7-9
TGTGCCAGCAGCCCCTTTTGGGGACTAGCGGGATTCACCGGGGAGCTGTTTTTT
CASSPFWGLAGFTGELFF
>-|TRBJ2-1|TRBD2|TRBV29-1
TGCAGCGTCCTAGGGGCTAGCGGACTTACCTACAATGAGCAGTTCTTC
CSVLGASGLTYNEQFF
>once|TRBJ2-7|TRBD1|TRBV6-5
TGTGCCAGCAGACTCCGGGACAGGGGGTCCGAGCAGTACTTC
CASRLRDRGSEQYF
>-|TRBJ2-6|-|TRBV7-8
TGTGCCAGCAGCTTCCGCTCTGGGGCCAACGTCCTGACTTTC
CASSFRSGANVLTF
>-|TRBJ2-5|TRBD1|TRBV6-2/TRBV6-3
TGTGCCAGCAGGTTGGGACAGGGTGGAGAGACCCAGTACTTC
CASRLGQGGETQYF
>-|TRBJ2-1|TRBD1|TRBV7-9
TGTGCCAGCAGCGCTGCCGGGACAGGGGTAAATGAGCAGTTCTTC
CASSAAGTGVNEQFF
>-|TRBJ2-2|TRBD1|TRBV7-9
TGTGCCAGCAGCTTCACAGGGGGGCCCGGGGAGCTGTTTTTT
CASSFTGGPGELFF
>-|TRBJ2-3|TRBD2|TRBV6-1
TGTGCCAGCAGTGGAAGCGGGAGGGATTATGATGCCACAGATACGCAGTATTTT
CASSGSGRDYDATDTQYF
>-|TRBJ2-7|-|TRBV20-1
TGCAGTGCTAGAGCCCAGGGCCACGAGCAGTACTTC
CSARAQGHEQYF
>-|TRBJ1-6|-|TRBV30
TGTGCCTGGAGTGTAAACGGCAGGAGCTCCTATAATTCACCCCTCCACTTT
CAWSVNGRSSYNSPLHF
>-|TRBJ2-4|-|TRBV28
TGTGCCAGCAGTTTAAATATGGGGGAGGCCAAAAACATTCAGTACTTC
CASSLNMGEAKNIQYF
>once|TRBJ2-3|TRBD1|TRBV15
TGTGCCACCAGCAGATACAGGGGTACAGATACGCAGTATTTT
CATSRYRGTDTQYF
>-|TRBJ2-7|TRBD2|TRBV7-6
TGTGCCAGCAGCTTAGGGGGCGGGAGGGCCCTCGACGAGCAGTACTTC
CASSLGGGRALDEQYF
>-|TRBJ2-2|-|TRBV6-5
TGTGCCAGCAGTTACGCCGCAGGGGCCTTATACACCGGGGAGCTGTTTTTT
CASSYAAGALYTGELFF
>-|TRBJ2-5|TRBD1|TRBV24-1
TGTGCCACCAGTTCCCGGGACAGGGAAGAGACCCAGTACTTC
CATSSRDREETQYF
>-|TRBJ2-7|-|TRBV12-3/TRBV12-4
TGTGCCAGCAGTTTAGTGGACGAGCAGTACTTC
CASSLVDEQYF
>once|TRBJ2-7|-|TRBV5-1
TGCGCCAGCAGCTTGGAAGGGGGGTCTTTCGACGAGCAGTACTTC
CASSLEGGSFDEQYF
>-|TRBJ1-2|TRBD1|TRBV29-1
TGCAGCGTCCTCGGACAGGGAGGAGCTAACTATGGCTACACCTTC
CSVLGQGGANYGYTF
>-|TRBJ2-7|-|TRBV19
TGTGCCAGTAGTATAGTCCCAGGAGACTACGAGCAGTACTTC
CASSIVPGDYEQYF
>-|TRBJ1-1|-|TRBV4-1
TGCGCCAGCAGCCAACCCTCCTTAACCCAAGCTTTCTTT
CASSQPSLTQAFF
>-|TRBJ2-3|TRBD2|TRBV7-9
TGTGCCAGCAGCTTACCTCTAGCGGGAGGAGGTCGAGATACGCAGTATTTT
CASSLPLAGGGRDTQYF
>-|TRBJ2-7|-|TRBV25-1
TGTGCCAGTGGCTCGGTTCCTGACGAGCAGTACTTC
CASGSVPDEQYF
>few|TRBJ2-1|-|TRBV15
TGTGCCACCAGCGGGGGCCTAGGGGGGAATGAGCAGTTCTTC
CATSGGLGGNEQFF
>-|TRBJ2-7|TRBD2|TRBV10-3
TGTGCCATCAGGATACCGGGACTAGCGGCCCACTCCTACGAGCAGTACTTC
CAIRIPGLAAHSYEQYF